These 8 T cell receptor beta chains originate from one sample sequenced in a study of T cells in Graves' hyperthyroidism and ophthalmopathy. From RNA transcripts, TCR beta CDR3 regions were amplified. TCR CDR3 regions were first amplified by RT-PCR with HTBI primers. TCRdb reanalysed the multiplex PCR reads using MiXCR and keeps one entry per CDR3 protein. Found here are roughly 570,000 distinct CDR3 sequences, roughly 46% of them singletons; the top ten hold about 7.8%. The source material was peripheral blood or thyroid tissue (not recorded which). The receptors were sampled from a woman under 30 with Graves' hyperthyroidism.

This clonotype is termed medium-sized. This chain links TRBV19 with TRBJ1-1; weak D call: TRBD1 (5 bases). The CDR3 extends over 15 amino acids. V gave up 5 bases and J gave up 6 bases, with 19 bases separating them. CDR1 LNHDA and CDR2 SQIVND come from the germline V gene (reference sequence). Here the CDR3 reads CASSPNVGTFAEAFF. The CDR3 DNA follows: TGTGCCAGTAGTCCTAACGTGGGGACTTTCGCTGAAGCTTTCTTT.

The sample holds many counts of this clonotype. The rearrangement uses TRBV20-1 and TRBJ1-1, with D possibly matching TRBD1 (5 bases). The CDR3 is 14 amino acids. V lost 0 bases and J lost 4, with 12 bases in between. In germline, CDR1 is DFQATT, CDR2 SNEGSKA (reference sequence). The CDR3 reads CSARDLEGRTEAFF. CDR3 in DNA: TGCAGTGCTAGAGATCTTGAGGGGCGCACTGAAGCTTTCTTT.

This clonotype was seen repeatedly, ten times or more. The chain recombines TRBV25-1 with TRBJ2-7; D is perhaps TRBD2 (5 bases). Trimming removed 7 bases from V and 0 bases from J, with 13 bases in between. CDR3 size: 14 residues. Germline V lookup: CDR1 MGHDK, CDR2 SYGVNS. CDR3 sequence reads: CASTRGLSSYEQYF. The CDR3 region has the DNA TGTGCCAGCACCAGAGGGCTTAGCTCCTACGAGCAGTACTTC.

CDR3 nucleotide sequence: TGCAGTGCTAGAGATCCGGGACTAGCGGGAGGAACCTACGAGCAGTACTTC. Its translation is CSARDPGLAGGTYEQYF. The V and J genes are TRBV20-1 and TRBJ2-7, with 15 bases fitting TRBD2. Germline CDR1 DFQATT, CDR2 SNEGSKA (reference sequence). The CDR3 has 17 amino acids. J was trimmed by 2 bases and V by 0 bases; bases with no gene match: 5.

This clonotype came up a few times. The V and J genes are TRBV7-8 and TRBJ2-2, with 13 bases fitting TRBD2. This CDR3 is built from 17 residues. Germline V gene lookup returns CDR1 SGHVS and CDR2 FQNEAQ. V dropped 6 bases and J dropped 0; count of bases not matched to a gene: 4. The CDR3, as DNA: TGTGCCAGCAGGTCGGGACTAGCGGGACCGAACACCGGGGAGCTGTTTTTT. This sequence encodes CASRSGLAGPNTGELFF. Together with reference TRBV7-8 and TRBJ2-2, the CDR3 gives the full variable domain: GAGVSQSPRYKVAKRGQDVALRCDPISGHVSLFWYQQALGQGPEFLTYFQNEAQLDKSGLPSDRFFAERPEGSVSTLKIQRTQQEDSAVYLCASRSGLAGPNTGELFFGEGSRLTVL.

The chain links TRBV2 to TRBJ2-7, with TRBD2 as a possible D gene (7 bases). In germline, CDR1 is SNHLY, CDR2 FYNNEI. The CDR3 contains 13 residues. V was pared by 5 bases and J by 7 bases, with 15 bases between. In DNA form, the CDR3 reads TGTGCCAGCAGTTTAGAAAGGGGGGGAGAGCAGTACTTC. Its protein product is CASSLERGGEQYF.

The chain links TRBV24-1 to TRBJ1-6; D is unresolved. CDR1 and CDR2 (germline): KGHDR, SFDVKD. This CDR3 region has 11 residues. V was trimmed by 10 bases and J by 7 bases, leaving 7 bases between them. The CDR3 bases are TGTGCCACGGAAACAAATTCACCCCTCCACTTT. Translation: CATETNSPLHF.

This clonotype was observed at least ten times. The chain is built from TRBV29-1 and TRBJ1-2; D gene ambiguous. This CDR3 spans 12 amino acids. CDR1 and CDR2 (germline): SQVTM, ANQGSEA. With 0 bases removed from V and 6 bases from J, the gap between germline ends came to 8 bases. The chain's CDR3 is CSVEESVNGYTF. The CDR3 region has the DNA TGCAGCGTTGAAGAGAGCGTTAATGGCTACACCTTC.